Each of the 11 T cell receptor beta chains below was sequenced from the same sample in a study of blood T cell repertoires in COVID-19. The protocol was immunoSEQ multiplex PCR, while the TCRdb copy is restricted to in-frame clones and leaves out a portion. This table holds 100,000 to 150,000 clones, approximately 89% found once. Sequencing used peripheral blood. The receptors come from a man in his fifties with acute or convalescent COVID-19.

The CDR3 DNA reads TGTGCCAGCAGTTTATCTAGCGTCCGCACCGGGGAGCTGTTTTTT. Protein: CASSLSSVRTGELFF. This rearrangement joins TRBV28 to TRBJ2-2; possibly TRBD2 for D (6 bases). Germline V gives CDR1 MDHEN, CDR2 SYDVKM. Trimming took 1 base from V and 4 from J, leaving 10 bases between them. The CDR3 extends over 15 amino acids.

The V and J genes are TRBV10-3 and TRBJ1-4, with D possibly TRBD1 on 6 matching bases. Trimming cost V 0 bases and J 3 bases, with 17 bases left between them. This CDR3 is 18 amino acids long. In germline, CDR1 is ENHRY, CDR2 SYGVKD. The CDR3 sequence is CAISESFSKQGPNEKLFF. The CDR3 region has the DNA TGTGCCATCAGTGAGTCGTTCTCGAAACAGGGCCCTAATGAAAAACTGTTTTTT.

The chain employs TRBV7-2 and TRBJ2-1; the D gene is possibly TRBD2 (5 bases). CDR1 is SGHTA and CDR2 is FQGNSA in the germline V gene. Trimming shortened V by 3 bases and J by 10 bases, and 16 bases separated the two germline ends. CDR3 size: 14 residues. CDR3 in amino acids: CASSFSNAPGEQFF. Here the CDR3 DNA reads TGTGCCAGCAGCTTCAGTAACGCGCCGGGAGAGCAGTTCTTC.

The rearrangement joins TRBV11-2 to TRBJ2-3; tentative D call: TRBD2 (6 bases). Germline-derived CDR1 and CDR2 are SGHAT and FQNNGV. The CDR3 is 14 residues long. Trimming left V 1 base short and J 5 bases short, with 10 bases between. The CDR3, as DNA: TGTGCCAGCAGCTTAGGGGGGAGGTTAGATACGCAGTATTTT. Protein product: CASSLGGRLDTQYF.

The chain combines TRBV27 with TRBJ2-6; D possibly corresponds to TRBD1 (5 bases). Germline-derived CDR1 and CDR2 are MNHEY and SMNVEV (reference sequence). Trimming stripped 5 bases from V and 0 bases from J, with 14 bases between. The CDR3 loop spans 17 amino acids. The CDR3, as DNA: TGTGCCAGCAGTCCTCTCTCAGGGCACTCTGGGGCCAACGTCCTGACTTTC. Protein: CASSPLSGHSGANVLTF. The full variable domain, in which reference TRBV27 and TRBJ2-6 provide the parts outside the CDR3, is EAQVTQNPRYLITVTGKKLTVTCSQNMNHEYMSWYRQDPGLGLRQIYYSMNVEVTDKGDVPEGYKVSRKEKRNFPLILESPSPNQTSLYFCASSPLSGHSGANVLTFGAGSRLTVL.

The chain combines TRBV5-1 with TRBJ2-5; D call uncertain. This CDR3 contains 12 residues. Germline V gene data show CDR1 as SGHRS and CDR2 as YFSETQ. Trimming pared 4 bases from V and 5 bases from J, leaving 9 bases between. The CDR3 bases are TGCGCCAGCAGCCCATCGGTGGAGACCCAGTACTTC. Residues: CASSPSVETQYF.

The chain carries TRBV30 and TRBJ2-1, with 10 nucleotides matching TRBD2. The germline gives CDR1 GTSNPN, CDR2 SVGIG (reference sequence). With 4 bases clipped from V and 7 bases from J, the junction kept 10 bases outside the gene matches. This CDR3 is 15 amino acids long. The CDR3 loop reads CAWTLQAGGYNEQFF. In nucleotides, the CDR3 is TGTGCCTGGACATTACAAGCGGGGGGGTATAATGAGCAGTTCTTC.

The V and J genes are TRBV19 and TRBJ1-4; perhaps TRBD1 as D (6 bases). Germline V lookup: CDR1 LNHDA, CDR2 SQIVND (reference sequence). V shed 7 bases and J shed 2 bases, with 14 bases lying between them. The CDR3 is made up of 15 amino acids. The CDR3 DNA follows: TGTGCCAGTATCTCTGGACAGCTCACTAATGAAAAACTGTTTTTT. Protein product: CASISGQLTNEKLFF.

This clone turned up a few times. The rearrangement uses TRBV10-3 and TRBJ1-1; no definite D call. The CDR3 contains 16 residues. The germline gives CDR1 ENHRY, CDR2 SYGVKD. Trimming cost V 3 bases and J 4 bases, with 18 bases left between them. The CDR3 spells CAISEDESGPGTEAFF. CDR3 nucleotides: TGTGCCATCAGTGAAGATGAGAGCGGCCCTGGCACTGAAGCTTTCTTT.

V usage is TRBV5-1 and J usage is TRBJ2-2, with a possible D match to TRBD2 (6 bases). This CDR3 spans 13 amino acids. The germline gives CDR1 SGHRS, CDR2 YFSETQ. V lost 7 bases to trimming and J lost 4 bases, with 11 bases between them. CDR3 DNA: TGCGCCAGCGGGAGCGGGCCCACCGGGGAGCTGTTTTTT. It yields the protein CASGSGPTGELFF.

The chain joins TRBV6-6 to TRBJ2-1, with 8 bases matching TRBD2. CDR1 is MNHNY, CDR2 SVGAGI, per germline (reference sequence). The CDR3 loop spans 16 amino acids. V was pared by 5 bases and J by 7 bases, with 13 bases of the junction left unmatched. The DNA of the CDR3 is TGTGCCAGCAGTCAGCCCGGCAGCGGGAGTCGGAATGAGCAGTTCTTC. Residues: CASSQPGSGSRNEQFF.